This is a list of T cell receptor beta chains from one sample in a study of OX40 agonist ivuxolimab in advanced cancers. The protocol was immunoSEQ multiplex PCR, while the TCRdb copy is restricted to in-frame clones and leaves out a portion. Of about 26,000 clones in the sample, roughly 90% were seen once. The starting material was CD4+ or CD8+ T cells sorted from blood, obtained in a trial of the OX40 agonist ivuxolimab. Every receptor here comes from an adult with an advanced solid tumor such as melanoma, head and neck, liver or kidney cancer. Each CDR3 is given with its conserved first and last residue. The D gene is left open where the match is weak. Size tells how often a clone was seen (once, few, many) or the class of an expanded clone, and some rows leave it out.

15	TRBD1	.	TRBV7-9	TRBJ1-1	CASSPRQGLNTEAFF	TGTGCCAGCAGCCCGCGACAGGGATTGAACACTGAAGCTTTCTTT
15	TRBD2	few	TRBV6-5	TRBJ2-3	CASSYIAGGPDTQYF	TGTGCCAGCAGTTACATAGCGGGAGGCCCAGATACGCAGTATTTT
15	TRBD1	.	TRBV28	TRBJ1-5	CASSLGQQVSQPQHF	TGTGCCAGCAGTTTGGGACAGCAAGTAAGTCAGCCCCAGCATTTT
15	.	.	TRBV4-3	TRBJ2-5	CASSQEGRGTETQYF	TGCGCCAGCAGCCAAGAGGGTCGGGGGACGGAGACCCAGTACTTC
17	TRBD2	.	TRBV5-5	TRBJ2-5	CASSLSLAGALQETQYF	TGTGCCAGCAGCTTGAGTCTAGCGGGGGCCCTGCAAGAGACCCAGTACTTC
17	.	once	TRBV19	TRBJ2-1	CASSIVRDYTSYNEQFF	TGTGCCAGTAGTATAGTTCGCGACTACACCTCCTACAATGAGCAGTTCTTC
14	.	.	TRBV7-9	TRBJ2-5	CASSRPGGRETQYF	TGTGCCAGCAGCCGCCCCGGCGGGCGGGAGACCCAGTACTTC
14	.	.	TRBV28	TRBJ1-2	CASSLEGVGYGYTF	TGTGCCAGCAGTTTAGAAGGGGTCGGATATGGCTACACCTTC
11	TRBD2	once	TRBV6-1	TRBJ2-1	CASRLAEEQFF	TGTGCCAGCAGACTAGCGGAAGAGCAGTTCTTC
14	TRBD1	.	TRBV2	TRBJ2-2	CASSKTGGTGELFF	TGTGCCAGCAGCAAAACAGGGGGTACCGGGGAGCTGTTTTTT
15	.	.	TRBV4-1	TRBJ2-7	CASSTLRASPYEQYF	TGCGCCAGCAGCACCCTCCGGGCCTCTCCCTACGAGCAGTACTTC
18	TRBD2	few	TRBV27	TRBJ2-5	CASSLSEGTSGISETQYF	TGTGCCAGCAGTTTATCGGAGGGGACTAGCGGGATCTCAGAGACCCAGTACTTC
14	.	.	TRBV30	TRBJ2-7	CAWSRDSGAYEQYF	TGTGCCTGGAGCAGAGACTCAGGGGCCTACGAGCAGTACTTC
16	TRBD2	.	TRBV7-3	TRBJ2-3	CASSLGLAGLRDTQYF	TGTGCCAGCAGCTTAGGTCTAGCGGGCCTTAGGGATACGCAGTATTTT
14	.	.	TRBV5-1	TRBJ2-7	CASSLEGTNYEQYF	TGCGCCAGCAGCTTGGAGGGAACCAATTACGAGCAGTACTTC
15	TRBD2	.	TRBV7-3	TRBJ2-5	CASSQDSGGRETQYF	TGTGCCAGCAGCCAAGATAGCGGGGGGCGGGAGACCCAGTACTTC
13	.	.	TRBV6-5	TRBJ2-1	CASRRDQRYEQFF	TGTGCCAGCAGGAGGGACCAGAGGTATGAGCAGTTCTTC